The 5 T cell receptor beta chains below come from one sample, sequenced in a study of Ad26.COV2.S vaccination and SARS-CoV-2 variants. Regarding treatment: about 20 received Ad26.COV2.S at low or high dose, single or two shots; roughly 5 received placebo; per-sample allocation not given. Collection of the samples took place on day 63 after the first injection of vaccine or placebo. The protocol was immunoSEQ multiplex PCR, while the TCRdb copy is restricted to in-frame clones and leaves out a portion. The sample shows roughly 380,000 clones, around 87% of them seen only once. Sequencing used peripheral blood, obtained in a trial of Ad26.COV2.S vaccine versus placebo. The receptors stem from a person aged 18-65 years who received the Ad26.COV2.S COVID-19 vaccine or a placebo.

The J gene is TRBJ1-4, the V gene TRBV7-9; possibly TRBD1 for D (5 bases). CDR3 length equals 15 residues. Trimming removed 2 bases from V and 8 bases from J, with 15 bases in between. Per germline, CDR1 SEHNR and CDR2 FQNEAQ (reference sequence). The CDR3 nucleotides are TGTGCCAGCAGCTTAATTCGGCAGGGAGGAGAAAAACTGTTTTTT. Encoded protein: CASSLIRQGGEKLFF.

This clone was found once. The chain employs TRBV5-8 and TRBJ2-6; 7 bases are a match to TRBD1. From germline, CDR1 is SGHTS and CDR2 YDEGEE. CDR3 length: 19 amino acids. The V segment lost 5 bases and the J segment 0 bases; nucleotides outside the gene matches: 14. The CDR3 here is CASRDHRDSPISGANVLTF. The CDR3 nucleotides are TGTGCCAGCAGAGACCACCGGGACAGCCCAATCTCTGGGGCCAACGTCCTGACTTTC.

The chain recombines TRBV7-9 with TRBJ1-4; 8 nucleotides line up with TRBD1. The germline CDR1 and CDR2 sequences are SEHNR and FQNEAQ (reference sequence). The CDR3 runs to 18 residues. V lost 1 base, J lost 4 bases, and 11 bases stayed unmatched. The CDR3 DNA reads TGTGCCAGCAGCTTAGGGACCCAGACAGGGGAGGATAATGAAAAACTGTTTTTT. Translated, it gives CASSLGTQTGEDNEKLFF. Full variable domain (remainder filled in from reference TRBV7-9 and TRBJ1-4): DTGVSQNPRHKITKRGQNVTFRCDPISEHNRLYWYRQTLGQGPEFLTYFQNEAQLEKSRLLSDRFSAERPKGSFSTLEIQRTEQGDSAMYLCASSLGTQTGEDNEKLFFGSGTQLSVL.

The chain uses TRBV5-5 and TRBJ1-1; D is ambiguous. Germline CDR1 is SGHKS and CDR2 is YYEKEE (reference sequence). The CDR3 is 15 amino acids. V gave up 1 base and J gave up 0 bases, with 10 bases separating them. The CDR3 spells CASSLRGSLNTEAFF. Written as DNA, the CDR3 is TGTGCCAGCAGCTTGAGAGGCAGCTTGAACACTGAAGCTTTCTTT.

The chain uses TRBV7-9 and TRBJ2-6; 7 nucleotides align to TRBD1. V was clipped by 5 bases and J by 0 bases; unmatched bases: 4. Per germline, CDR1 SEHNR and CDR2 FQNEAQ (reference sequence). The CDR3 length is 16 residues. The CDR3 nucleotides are TGTGCCAGCAGCCTGGGACAGCCCTCTGGGGCCAACGTCCTGACTTTC. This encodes CASSLGQPSGANVLTF.